Sequencing of this T cell receptor (beta chain) was carried out in a study of blood T cell repertoires in COVID-19. Using immunoSEQ multiplex PCR, the repertoire was profiled, and TCRdb retains in-frame clones only, with some absent. Of approximately 170,000 clones in the sample, about 86% are singletons; the top ten hold approximately 18%. The source is a woman in her 70s who had recovered from COVID-19. The sample comprised peripheral blood.

The CDR3 DNA follows: TGTGCCAGCAGCCCCTGGGAGCGGAGCTCCTACAATGAGCAGTTCTTC. Its protein product is CASSPWERSSYNEQFF. This sequence joins TRBV27 and TRBJ2-1; TRBD2 might be the D (5 bases). Germline CDR1 is MNHEY and CDR2 is SMNVEV (reference sequence). V lost 6 bases, J lost 0 bases, and 15 bases lay in between. The CDR3 is 16 residues long.